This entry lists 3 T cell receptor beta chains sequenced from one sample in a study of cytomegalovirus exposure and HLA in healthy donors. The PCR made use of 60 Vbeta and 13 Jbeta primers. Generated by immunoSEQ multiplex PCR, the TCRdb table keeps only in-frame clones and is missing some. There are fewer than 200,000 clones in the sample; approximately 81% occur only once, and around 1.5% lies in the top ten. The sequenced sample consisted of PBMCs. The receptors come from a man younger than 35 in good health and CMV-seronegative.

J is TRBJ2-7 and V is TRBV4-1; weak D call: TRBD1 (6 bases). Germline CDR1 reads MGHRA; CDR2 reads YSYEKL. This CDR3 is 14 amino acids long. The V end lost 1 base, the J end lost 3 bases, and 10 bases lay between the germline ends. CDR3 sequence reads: CASSQGQVRYEQYF. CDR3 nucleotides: TGCGCCAGCAGCCAAGGACAGGTTCGCTACGAGCAGTACTTC.

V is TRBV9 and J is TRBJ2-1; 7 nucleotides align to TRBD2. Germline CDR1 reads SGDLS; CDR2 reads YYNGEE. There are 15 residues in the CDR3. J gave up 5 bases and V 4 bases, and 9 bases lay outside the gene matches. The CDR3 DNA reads TGTGCCAGCAGCCCCCGAACGGGAGGTAACAATGAGCAGTTCTTC. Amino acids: CASSPRTGGNNEQFF.

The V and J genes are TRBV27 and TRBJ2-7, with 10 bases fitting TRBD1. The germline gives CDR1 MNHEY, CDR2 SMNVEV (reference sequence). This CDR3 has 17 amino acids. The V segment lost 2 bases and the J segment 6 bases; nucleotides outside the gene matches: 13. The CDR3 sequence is CASSLRAISDRGAEQYF. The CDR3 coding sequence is TGTGCCAGCAGTTTAAGGGCGATTTCGGACAGGGGGGCCGAGCAGTACTTC.